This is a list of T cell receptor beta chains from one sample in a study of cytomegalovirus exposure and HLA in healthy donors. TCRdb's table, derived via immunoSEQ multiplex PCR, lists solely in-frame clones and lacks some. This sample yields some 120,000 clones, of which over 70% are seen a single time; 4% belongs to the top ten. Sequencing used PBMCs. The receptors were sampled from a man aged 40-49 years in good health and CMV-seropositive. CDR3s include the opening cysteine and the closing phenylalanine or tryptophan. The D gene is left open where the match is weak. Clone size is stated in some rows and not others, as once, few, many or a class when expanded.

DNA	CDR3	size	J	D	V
TGTGCTAGCAGCCTGACCCCGGGGGAAAAACTGTTTTTT	CASSLTPGEKLFF	once	TRBJ1-4	.	TRBV7-7
TGTGCCTGGAGTGAAGGACAGTCCTACGAGCAGTACTTC	CAWSEGQSYEQYF	.	TRBJ2-7	.	TRBV30
TGTGCCACCAGCAGAGATCGCGGGGGTACCGGGGAGCTGTTTTTT	CATSRDRGGTGELFF	.	TRBJ2-2	TRBD2	TRBV15
TGTGCCAGCAGTGACTCTGCAGGGGGCGCGGAGGGCTACACCTTC	CASSDSAGGAEGYTF	.	TRBJ1-2	TRBD1	TRBV6-4
TGTGCCTTCTCTACGGGGGGCACAGATACGCAGTATTTT	CAFSTGGTDTQYF	.	TRBJ2-3	.	TRBV30
TGTGCCAGCAGCTTAGATACTAGCGGGGGACTGAACACCGGGGAGCTGTTTTTT	CASSLDTSGGLNTGELFF	.	TRBJ2-2	TRBD2	TRBV11-3
TGTGCCATCAGCCTCGACAGGGGCCAAGAGACCCAGTACTTC	CAISLDRGQETQYF	.	TRBJ2-5	TRBD1	TRBV10-3
TGTGCCAGCAGCCCGGGGACAGGCCTCAATCAGCCCCAGCATTTT	CASSPGTGLNQPQHF	.	TRBJ1-5	TRBD1	TRBV7-9
TGTGCCAGCAGTCCTCTAGGGGCGGCTAATGAAAAACTGTTTTTT	CASSPLGAANEKLFF	few	TRBJ1-4	.	TRBV6-5
TGTGCCAGCAGCAAAGTATGGACTGCCTGCCCAATACAAGAGACCCAGTACTTC	CASSKVWTACPIQETQYF	once	TRBJ2-5	.	TRBV21-1
TGTGCCAGCAGTGATAAAGCAGGGGACACTGAAGCTTTCTTT	CASSDKAGDTEAFF	.	TRBJ1-1	.	TRBV2
TGTGCCAGCAGTACCTCAGGGACCGGGGAGCTGTTTTTT	CASSTSGTGELFF	.	TRBJ2-2	.	TRBV6-1
TGTGCCAGTAGTATAGAGAGGAGGGGTGAAGCTTTCTTT	CASSIERRGEAFF	few	TRBJ1-1	.	TRBV19
TGTGCCTCCAATGGGGCAGCGCTGAACACTGAAGCTTTCTTT	CASNGAALNTEAFF	.	TRBJ1-1	.	TRBV7-9
TGTGCCAGCAGCCAGATCCCGGGACAGGACACAGATACGCAGTATTTT	CASSQIPGQDTDTQYF	.	TRBJ2-3	TRBD1	TRBV5-8
TGTGCCAGTAGCATAGGAGGGAACACTGAAGCTTTCTTT	CASSIGGNTEAFF	.	TRBJ1-1	.	TRBV19
TGTGCCAGCAGAAACCGCGGGGAATCGGTCTACGAGCAGTACTTC	CASRNRGESVYEQYF	few	TRBJ2-7	.	TRBV11-1
TGCAGCGTTGAGGGACAGGGTACCTCTGGGGCCAACGTCCTGACTTTC	CSVEGQGTSGANVLTF	.	TRBJ2-6	TRBD1	TRBV29-1
TGTGCCAGCAGACGGGAGGGAGAGACCCAGTACTTC	CASRREGETQYF	.	TRBJ2-5	TRBD2	TRBV11-2
TGTGCCAGCAGTTTACCTCGGGTGGGAGCGTTTAATCAGCCCCAGCATTTT	CASSLPRVGAFNQPQHF	.	TRBJ1-5	.	TRBV28